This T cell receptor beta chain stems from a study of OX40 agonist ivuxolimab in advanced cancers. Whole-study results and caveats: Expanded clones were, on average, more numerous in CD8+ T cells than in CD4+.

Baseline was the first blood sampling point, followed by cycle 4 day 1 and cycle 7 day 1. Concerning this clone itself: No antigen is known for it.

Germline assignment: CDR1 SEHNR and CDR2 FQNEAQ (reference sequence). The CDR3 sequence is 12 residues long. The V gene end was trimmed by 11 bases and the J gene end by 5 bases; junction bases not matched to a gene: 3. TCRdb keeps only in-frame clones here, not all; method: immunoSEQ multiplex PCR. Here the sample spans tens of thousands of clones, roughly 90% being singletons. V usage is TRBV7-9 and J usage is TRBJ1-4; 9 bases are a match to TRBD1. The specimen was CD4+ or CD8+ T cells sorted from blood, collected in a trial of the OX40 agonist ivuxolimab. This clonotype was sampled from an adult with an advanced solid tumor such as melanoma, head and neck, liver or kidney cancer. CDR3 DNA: TGTGCCGGACAGGGGACAAATGAAAAACTGTTTTTT. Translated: CAGQGTNEKLFF.